This TCR beta chain was obtained from a study of human T cells and chemical hapten exposure. The time point was: patch test 2, 6 weeks after DPC sensitization. Treatment: therapeutic diphenylcyclopropenone sensitization with weekly scalp DPC. In the original analysis: From around 25,000 to 690,000 TCRs were found per sample, with a median of approximately 96,000. MiXCR, applied by TCRdb to the RACE reads, yields one record per CDR3 protein. The V and J calls and clone size come from TCRdb's table, not from the authors' own analysis. This sample has about 400,000 distinct CDR3 sequences; roughly 6.3% occur once, and the top ten carry about 5%. This TCR was recovered from a woman under 30 with alopecia areata. Some clones in this sample may be carry-over from other donors' samples. The input for sequencing was whole blood, taken in connection with sensitization to the hapten diphenylcyclopropenone (DPC).

The CDR3 is CAIRTGTSGYANTGELFF. Written as DNA, the CDR3 is TGTGCCATCAGGACCGGGACTAGCGGGTACGCGAACACCGGGGAGCTGTTTTTT. The V call is TRBV10-3, the J call TRBJ2-2, with 12 positions matching TRBD2. V lost 6 bases and J lost 0; bases outside the gene matches: 8. Germline CDR1 reads ENHRY; CDR2 reads SYGVKD. The CDR3 spans 18 residues.